These T cell receptor beta chains were read from a single sample in a study of shared clonotypes between healthy human individuals. The assay was immunoSEQ multiplex PCR, and TCRdb's table has in-frame clones only and misses some. The repertoire holds roughly 2,300,000 clones, with 85% to 95% as singletons. Specimen: naive CD4+ T cells from PBMCs. The receptor source for this set is a man aged 18 to 30 in good health. Some clones in this sample may be carry-over from other donors' samples. Each CDR3 is given with its conserved first and last residue. D genes are given only for firm matches. Some rows mark clone size as missing; the rest say once, few, many or name a class of expanded clone.

V gene	D gene	J gene	clone size	CDR3 protein	CDR3 DNA
TRBV5-3	TRBD2	TRBJ2-7	-	CARSSKGLAGSYEQYF	TGTGCCAGAAGCTCCAAGGGACTAGCGGGATCCTACGAGCAGTACTTC
TRBV7-2	-	TRBJ2-5	-	CASSLLLPKETQYF	TGTGCCAGCAGCTTACTATTGCCCAAAGAGACCCAGTACTTC
TRBV5-6	TRBD1	TRBJ2-5	-	CASHYGQGKGETQYF	TGTGCCAGTCACTACGGACAGGGGAAGGGAGAGACCCAGTACTTC
TRBV7-2	TRBD1	TRBJ2-7	-	CASSLARDSYEQYF	TGTGCCAGCAGCTTAGCCCGGGACAGCTACGAGCAGTACTTC
TRBV28	-	TRBJ1-2	-	CASSLLGEGYTF	TGTGCCAGCAGTTTATTGGGAGAGGGCTACACCTTC
TRBV28	-	TRBJ2-3	-	CASRTMKGNQADTQYF	TGTGCCAGCAGAACGATGAAGGGGAATCAGGCAGATACGCAGTATTTT
TRBV7-9	TRBD2	TRBJ2-3	-	CASKGTSGGDSDTQYF	TGTGCCAGCAAGGGGACTAGCGGCGGTGATTCAGATACGCAGTATTTT
TRBV2	-	TRBJ1-5	-	CASSNRFNQPQHF	TGTGCCAGCAGTAACAGATTCAATCAGCCCCAGCATTTT
TRBV9	-	TRBJ2-1	-	CASSPRGVGFYNEQFF	TGTGCCAGCAGCCCCCGAGGAGTAGGGTTTTACAATGAGCAGTTCTTC
TRBV4-3	TRBD2	TRBJ2-1	-	CASSQDRGSGTSCFF	TGCGCCAGCAGCCAAGATCGGGGCAGCGGGACTAGTTGCTTCTTC
TRBV7-2	-	TRBJ1-1	-	CASSLGRNTEAFF	TGTGCCAGCAGCTTAGGACGGAACACTGAAGCTTTCTTT
TRBV7-2	-	TRBJ2-7	-	CASSFTGPDYEQYF	TGTGCCAGCAGCTTTACGGGACCCGACTACGAGCAGTACTTC
TRBV28	-	TRBJ2-3	-	CASSRDTDTQYF	TGTGCCAGCAGCCGGGACACAGATACGCAGTATTTT
TRBV7-2	-	TRBJ1-2	-	CASSEGVVNYGYTF	TGTGCCAGCAGTGAGGGGGTGGTAAACTATGGCTACACCTTC
TRBV7-2	-	TRBJ2-1	-	CASSLRSGSEQFF	TGTGCCAGCAGCTTAAGGTCCGGGTCAGAGCAGTTCTTC
TRBV18	-	TRBJ1-1	-	CASSPIKDELNRAFF	TGTGCCAGCTCACCGATCAAGGACGAACTAAATCGGGCTTTCTTT
TRBV28	-	TRBJ2-2	-	CASGSITGELFF	TGTGCCAGCGGGAGTATCACCGGGGAGCTGTTTTTT
TRBV6-6	TRBD1	TRBJ2-7	-	CASSDPGTGSYEQYF	TGTGCCAGCAGTGATCCCGGGACAGGGTCCTACGAGCAGTACTTC
TRBV5-8	-	TRBJ2-3	-	CASSSTGTLSADTQYF	TGTGCCAGCAGCTCAACCGGGACTCTGAGCGCGGATACGCAGTATTTT
TRBV25-1	TRBD1	TRBJ1-1	-	CASSESGGRNTEAFF	TGTGCCAGCAGTGAATCAGGGGGGAGGAACACTGAAGCTTTCTTT
TRBV9	TRBD2	TRBJ2-1	-	CASSAGLAVYNEQFF	TGTGCCAGCAGCGCGGGACTAGCGGTCTACAATGAGCAGTTCTTC
TRBV11-2	-	TRBJ2-7	-	CASSLSAANSYEQYF	TGTGCCAGCAGCTTATCTGCAGCAAATTCCTACGAGCAGTACTTC
TRBV28	TRBD1	TRBJ1-5	-	CASSSPRGQERNQPQHF	TGTGCCAGCAGTTCTCCCAGGGGACAGGAGAGGAATCAGCCCCAGCATTTT
TRBV5-1	-	TRBJ2-1	-	CASRINSGSSYNEQFF	TGCGCCAGCAGAATAAATAGCGGTAGCTCCTACAATGAGCAGTTCTTC
TRBV4-1	TRBD2	TRBJ2-2	-	CASGLTSGSDTGELFF	TGCGCCAGCGGCCTAACTAGCGGGAGCGACACCGGGGAGCTGTTTTTT
TRBV7-7	TRBD1	TRBJ2-3	-	CASSFRQGSADTQYF	TGTGCCAGCAGCTTCCGACAGGGATCGGCAGATACGCAGTATTTT
TRBV5-1	TRBD1	TRBJ1-2	few	CASSVGQGAGGYTF	TGCGCCAGCAGCGTAGGACAGGGGGCTGGTGGCTACACCTTC
TRBV7-3	-	TRBJ2-5	-	CASSPQAPQETQYF	TGTGCCAGCAGCCCCCAGGCCCCGCAAGAGACCCAGTACTTC
TRBV30	-	TRBJ1-1	-	CAWSVTDTEAFF	TGTGCCTGGAGTGTGACAGACACTGAAGCTTTCTTT
TRBV4-3	TRBD1	TRBJ2-5	once	CASSQVGQGFGEYETQYF	TGCGCCAGCAGCCAAGTGGGACAGGGGTTTGGTGAGTACGAGACCCAGTACTTC
TRBV25-1	TRBD1	TRBJ1-4	-	CASSEPSTGWANEKLFF	TGTGCCAGCAGTGAACCTTCGACAGGGTGGGCTAATGAAAAACTGTTTTTT
TRBV6-5	-	TRBJ2-7	-	CASISQGTYEQYF	TGTGCCAGCATTTCCCAGGGTACCTACGAGCAGTACTTC
TRBV19	-	TRBJ1-1	-	CASRNGGTEAFF	TGTGCCAGTAGGAACGGGGGTACTGAAGCTTTCTTT
TRBV7-2	-	TRBJ1-5	-	CASSLRGGGQPQHF	TGTGCCAGCAGCCTCAGGGGTGGCGGTCAGCCCCAGCATTTT
TRBV28	TRBD2	TRBJ2-7	-	CASSSTSGYEQYF	TGTGCCAGCAGTTCTACTAGCGGATACGAGCAGTACTTC
TRBV11-3	-	TRBJ1-1	-	CASSGRGRTEAFF	TGTGCCAGCTCGGGGAGGGGGAGGACTGAAGCTTTCTTT
TRBV4-1	-	TRBJ2-5	once	CASSQAPQETQYF	TGCGCCAGCAGCCAAGCTCCCCAAGAGACCCAGTACTTC
TRBV5-4	-	TRBJ1-5	-	CASSFGGENQPQHF	TGTGCCAGCAGCTTTGGGGGCGAGAATCAGCCCCAGCATTTT
TRBV7-3	-	TRBJ2-3	-	CASSLTRGLSDTQYF	TGTGCCAGCAGCCTCACTAGGGGACTTTCGGATACGCAGTATTTT
TRBV10-3	-	TRBJ1-5	few	CAISESNPRNQPQHF	TGTGCCATCAGTGAGAGCAATCCGAGGAATCAGCCCCAGCATTTT
TRBV5-4	-	TRBJ2-1	-	CASSQGPAPNEQFF	TGTGCCAGCAGCCAAGGGCCAGCCCCTAATGAGCAGTTCTTC
TRBV28	TRBD1	TRBJ1-1	once	CASSPPRPGGRTEAFF	TGTGCCAGCAGTCCACCCCGGCCAGGGGGCCGTACTGAAGCTTTCTTT
TRBV29-1	-	TRBJ2-3	-	CSVAPDSTDTQYF	TGCAGCGTTGCTCCGGATAGCACAGATACGCAGTATTTT
TRBV28	-	TRBJ1-2	-	CASSLGHFDYTF	TGTGCCAGCAGTCTGGGACATTTCGACTACACCTTC
TRBV7-2	-	TRBJ1-2	once	CASSLGGIYGYTF	TGTGCCAGCAGCTTAGGAGGGATCTATGGCTACACCTTC
TRBV7-9	TRBD1	TRBJ2-1	-	CASSLGGQSEQFF	TGTGCCAGCAGCTTAGGGGGACAGAGTGAGCAGTTCTTC
TRBV28	TRBD1	TRBJ1-2	-	CASSLLTGTNYGYTF	TGTGCCAGCAGTTTATTGACAGGGACTAACTATGGCTACACCTTC
TRBV18	-	TRBJ2-7	-	CASSPPLAPTVSYEQYF	TGTGCCAGCTCACCACCCCTAGCGCCCACTGTCTCCTACGAGCAGTACTTC
TRBV5-6	-	TRBJ1-3	-	CASSLVTAGNTIYF	TGTGCCAGCAGCTTGGTGACGGCTGGAAACACCATATATTTT
TRBV4-2	TRBD1	TRBJ2-5	-	CASSQGQGGRQETQYF	TGTGCCAGCAGCCAGGGACAGGGAGGGCGACAAGAGACCCAGTACTTC
TRBV29-1	-	TRBJ2-5	-	CSVYVQETQYF	TGCAGCGTTTACGTCCAAGAGACCCAGTACTTC
TRBV28	-	TRBJ1-4	-	CASRGGSRGTNEKLFF	TGTGCCTCGCGGGGGGGCTCCCGGGGGACTAATGAAAAACTGTTTTTT
TRBV6-5	TRBD1	TRBJ1-2	-	CASSYVATGAYGYTF	TGTGCCAGCAGTTACGTCGCTACAGGGGCCTATGGCTACACCTTC
TRBV5-4	-	TRBJ1-1	few	CASRSPTEAFF	TGTGCCAGCAGGTCGCCTACTGAAGCTTTCTTT
TRBV7-9	-	TRBJ2-1	-	CASSLGARAEYNEQFF	TGTGCCAGCAGCCTAGGGGCCAGGGCCGAATACAATGAGCAGTTCTTC
TRBV29-1	-	TRBJ2-3	-	CSVVAGADTQYF	TGCAGCGTTGTGGCAGGGGCAGATACGCAGTATTTT
TRBV9	TRBD1	TRBJ1-1	-	CASSAQGANTEAFF	TGTGCCAGCAGCGCTCAGGGGGCTAACACTGAAGCTTTCTTT
TRBV4-1	TRBD1	TRBJ2-3	-	CASSQDRAGAQYF	TGCGCCAGCAGCCAGGACAGGGCGGGCGCGCAGTATTTT